These 18 T cell receptor beta chains share one sample of origin, sequenced in a study of blood T cell repertoires in COVID-19 (dated by TCRdb to about 2020). Preparation of the library involved the immunoSEQ multiplex PCR assay. What TCRdb holds here is the immuneACCESS table cut down to in-frame rearrangements. Part of the clones is not present; checked against another copy, under half of the missing clones reflect an unresolved V gene, and the others are unexplained. Across this sample there are almost 200,000 clones, with around four fifths seen only once. The top ten clones comprise roughly 0.91% of the sample. Sequenced input: peripheral blood. The receptors derive from a man in his sixties with COVID-19, enrolled during active disease.

This chain uses TRBV14 with TRBJ2-1, with TRBD2 as a possible D gene (5 bases). The ends were cut back, 3 bases at V and 0 bases at J, with 9 bases in the middle. The germline V gene has CDR1 SGHDN and CDR2 FVKESK. The length of the CDR3 is 15 residues. The CDR3 nucleotides are TGTGCCAGCAGCCATACGCGGGCCTCCTACAATGAGCAGTTCTTC. This codes for CASSHTRASYNEQFF.

The chain joins TRBV7-9 to TRBJ2-2; 9 bases match TRBD1. The germline CDR1 and CDR2 sequences are SEHNR and FQNEAQ (reference sequence). The V and J ends lost 8 bases and 2 bases, in that order; junction bases with no gene match: 9. The CDR3 is made up of 16 amino acids. The CDR3 sequence: CASLPRDRANTGELFF. The CDR3 DNA reads TGTGCCAGCTTACCCCGGGACAGGGCCAACACCGGGGAGCTGTTTTTT.

The J gene is TRBJ2-7, the V gene TRBV7-2; 9 bases fit TRBD1. The CDR3 extends over 14 amino acids. Germline values: CDR1 SGHTA, CDR2 FQGNSA. Trimming cost V 5 bases and J 2 bases; bases outside gene matches: 4. The CDR3 DNA sequence: TGTGCCAGCAGCCTGGACAGGGGTGCCTACGAGCAGTACTTC. Amino acids: CASSLDRGAYEQYF.

V and J are TRBV18 and TRBJ2-2, with 8 positions matching TRBD1. V dropped 3 bases and J dropped 7; count of bases not matched to a gene: 7. The germline V gene has CDR1 KGHSH and CDR2 LQKENI. CDR3 size: 15 residues. DNA of the CDR3: TGTGCCAGCTCACCTTATCAGGGGGCGAACGGGGAGCTGTTTTTT. Translating gives CASSPYQGANGELFF.

This chain connects TRBV2 to TRBJ1-1, with 7 nucleotides matching TRBD1. After removal of 7 bases from V and 1 base from J, the junction contained 9 bases not matched to a gene. Germline CDR1 and CDR2: SNHLY and FYNNEI. The CDR3 sequence is 15 residues long. Written as DNA, the CDR3 is TGTGCCAGCAACCAGGGACAGAAAACGAACACTGAAGCTTTCTTT. Protein product: CASNQGQKTNTEAFF.

This chain links TRBV5-1 with TRBJ2-3, with TRBD2 matching 10 bases. The CDR3 has 18 amino acids. Trimming at V came to 1 base and at J to 3 bases, leaving 11 bases not matched to a gene. CDR1 is SGHRS and CDR2 is YFSETQ in the germline V gene. The CDR3 is CASSLRGVAGGGTDTQYF. In DNA form, the CDR3 reads TGCGCCAGCAGCTTGAGAGGGGTAGCGGGAGGAGGAACAGATACGCAGTATTTT. Full variable domain (remainder filled in from reference TRBV5-1 and TRBJ2-3): KAGVTQTPRYLIKTRGQQVTLSCSPISGHRSVSWYQQTPGQGLQFLFEYFSETQRNKGNFPGRFSGRQFSNSRSEMNVSTLELGDSALYLCASSLRGVAGGGTDTQYFGPGTRLTVL.

This clone was found once. V is TRBV30 and J is TRBJ1-2; 7 bases fit TRBD1. CDR1 is GTSNPN, CDR2 SVGIG, per germline (reference sequence). J gave up 5 bases and V 4 bases, and 7 bases lay outside the gene matches. The CDR3 contains 13 residues. CDR3: CAWTLKGAYGYTF. Written as DNA, the CDR3 is TGTGCCTGGACTTTGAAGGGGGCGTATGGCTACACCTTC.

In DNA form, the CDR3 reads TGTGCCATCAGCCAGGGAGGGGATGGCTACACCTTC. This encodes CAISQGGDGYTF. V and J are TRBV10-3 and TRBJ1-2, with D possibly matching TRBD1 (5 bases). Germline V gene sequence: CDR1 ENHRY, CDR2 SYGVKD. The CDR3 is made up of 12 amino acids. The V end was cut by 6 bases, the J end by 6 bases, with 11 bases between.

The V gene is TRBV30, the J gene TRBJ2-6; the D gene is possibly TRBD2 (5 bases). The CDR3 runs 15 residues. Looked up from germline, CDR1 is GTSNPN and CDR2 is SVGIG (reference sequence). V was trimmed by 6 bases and J by 2 bases, leaving 14 bases between them. CDR3 in amino acids: CACPPPRAGANVLTF. Here the CDR3 DNA reads TGTGCCTGCCCCCCACCGAGGGCTGGGGCCAACGTCCTGACTTTC. The full variable domain, in which reference TRBV30 and TRBJ2-6 provide the parts outside the CDR3, is SQTIHQWPATLVQPVGSPLSLECTVEGTSNPNLYWYRQAAGRGLQLLFYSVGIGQISSEVPQNLSASRPQDRQFILSSKKLLLSDSGFYLCACPPPRAGANVLTFGAGSRLTVL.

This chain uses TRBV28 with TRBJ1-1; D is perhaps TRBD1 (5 bases). This CDR3 comprises 13 residues. Trimming removed 4 bases at V and 5 bases at J, with 11 bases between. Germline-derived CDR1 and CDR2 are MDHEN and SYDVKM. The CDR3 DNA follows: TGTGCCAGCAGTTCCGCGGGGGGAACTGAAGCTTTCTTT. As protein: CASSSAGGTEAFF.

The chain couples TRBV11-2 to TRBJ2-3, with D perhaps TRBD1 (5 bases). Trimming took off 0 bases at V and 5 bases at J, with 6 bases between the two ends. The CDR3 extends over 13 amino acids. Germline V gene lookup returns CDR1 SGHAT and CDR2 FQNNGV. The CDR3 reads CASSLDQGDTQYF. The CDR3 nucleotides are TGTGCCAGCAGCTTAGATCAGGGAGATACGCAGTATTTT.

This chain uses TRBV18 with TRBJ2-7; 7 bases agree with TRBD1. After removal of 2 bases from V and 6 bases from J, the junction contained 7 bases not matched to a gene. The CDR3 extends over 14 amino acids. The germline CDR1 and CDR2 sequences are KGHSH and LQKENI. Here the CDR3 DNA reads TGTGCCAGCTCACCAGGGACAGTACTCGTCGAGCAGTACTTC. It is translated as CASSPGTVLVEQYF.

The chain joins TRBV27 to TRBJ1-5, with D perhaps matching TRBD1 (5 bases). V lost 6 bases, J lost 4 bases, and 19 bases lay in between. The CDR3 runs 16 residues. Germline values: CDR1 MNHEY, CDR2 SMNVEV (reference sequence). CDR3 residues: CASSRRGRAGNQPQHF. The CDR3 DNA reads as TGTGCCAGCAGCCGACGGGGCAGGGCGGGGAATCAGCCCCAGCATTTT.

This chain connects TRBV23-1 to TRBJ1-5, with D hard to call. TRBV23-1 is an ORF for which the function is uncertain. The CDR3 extends over 14 amino acids. Trimming took 3 bases from V and 1 from J, leaving 7 bases between them. CDR3 nucleotide sequence: TGCGCCAGCAGTCAGGCTCAGAGCAATCAGCCCCAGCATTTT. It yields the protein CASSQAQSNQPQHF.

The chain uses TRBV3-1 (or the pseudogene TRBV3-2) and TRBJ2-7; the match to TRBD2 covers 7 bases. The CDR3 is made up of 15 amino acids. The ends lost 2 bases at V and 0 bases at J; junction bases unmatched: 4. The germline V gene has CDR1 LGHDT and CDR2 YNNKEL (reference sequence). The DNA of the CDR3 is TGTGCCAGCAGCCAAACCAGGGAGGGCTCCTACGAGCAGTACTTC. This codes for CASSQTREGSYEQYF.

The sample holds one count of this clone. This chain links TRBV7-7 with TRBJ2-3; TRBD2 agrees at 8 bases. CDR1 is SSHAT, CDR2 FNYEAQ, per germline (reference sequence). V gave up 5 bases and J gave up 5 bases; unmatched junction bases: 6. The CDR3 covers 14 residues. The CDR3, as DNA: TGTGCCAGCAGCATTAGCGGGACGGGAGATACGCAGTATTTT. Residues: CASSISGTGDTQYF.

This clone was found once. This chain uses TRBV6-6 with TRBJ2-3; D is undetermined. The CDR3 covers 11 residues. The V and J ends lost 5 bases and 6 bases respectively, with 6 bases between them. Germline V gives CDR1 MNHNY, CDR2 SVGAGI (reference sequence). CDR3 amino acids: CASSGADTQYF. The CDR3 nucleotides read TGTGCCAGCAGTGGAGCGGATACGCAGTATTTT.

This chain joins TRBV7-2 and TRBJ2-7; TRBD2 aligns across 8 bases. V shed 4 bases and J 4 bases; nucleotides not matched to a gene: 9. Germline CDR1 and CDR2: SGHTA and FQGNSA. The CDR3 runs 15 residues. DNA of the CDR3: TGTGCCAGCAGCTCCCGGGAGGGGATAGGGTACGAGCAGTACTTC. Translating it yields CASSSREGIGYEQYF.